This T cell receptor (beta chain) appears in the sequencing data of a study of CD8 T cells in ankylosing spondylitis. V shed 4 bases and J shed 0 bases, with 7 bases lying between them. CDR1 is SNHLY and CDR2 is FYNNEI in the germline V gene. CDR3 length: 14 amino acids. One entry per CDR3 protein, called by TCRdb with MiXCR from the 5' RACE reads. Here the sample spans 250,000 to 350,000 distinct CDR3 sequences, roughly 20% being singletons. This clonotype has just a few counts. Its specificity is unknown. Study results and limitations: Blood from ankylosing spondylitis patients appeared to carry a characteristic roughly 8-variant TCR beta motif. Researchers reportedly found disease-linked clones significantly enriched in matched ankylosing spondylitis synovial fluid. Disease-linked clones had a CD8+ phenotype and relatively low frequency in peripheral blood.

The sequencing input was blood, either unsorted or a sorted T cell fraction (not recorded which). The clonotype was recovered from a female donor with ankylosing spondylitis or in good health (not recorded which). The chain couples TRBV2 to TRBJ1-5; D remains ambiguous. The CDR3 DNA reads TGTGCCAGCAGTGCAGAGAATAGCAATCAGCCCCAGCATTTT. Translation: CASSAENSNQPQHF.